This TCR beta chain was sequenced for a study of blood T cell repertoires in COVID-19. The CDR3 is 14 amino acids. V was pared by 0 bases and J by 2 bases, with 8 bases between. Looked up from germline, CDR1 is SGHRS and CDR2 is YFSETQ. Sequenced by immunoSEQ multiplex PCR; TCRdb stores in-frame clones only, minus some. The sample shows 200,000 to 250,000 clones, about 85% of them seen only once. Material for sequencing was peripheral blood. V usage is TRBV5-1 and J usage is TRBJ1-2; D possibly corresponds to TRBD1 (6 bases). The TCR was taken from a young man who had recovered from COVID-19. The CDR3 nucleotides are TGCGCCAGCAGCTTGGACAGGGTCAACTATGGCTACACCTTC. It specifies CASSLDRVNYGYTF.